This TCR beta chain was sequenced during a study of blood T cell repertoires in COVID-19. The sample holds a few counts of this clone. Source study methods: Reference gene primer amplification in the assay estimated nucleated cell counts. Only in-frame clones appear in the TCRdb table, and some are missing; sequencing was by immunoSEQ multiplex PCR. The D gene and trimming were derived from the DNA, and the V and J assignments and clone size from that table. The data contain 150,000 to 200,000 clones, about 80% of them singletons. The TCR comes from a man between 60 and 75 years old with acute or convalescent COVID-19. Material for sequencing was peripheral blood.

The CDR3 loop is CASSSVAGAYEQYF. The CDR3 region has the DNA TGTGCCAGTAGTAGTGTAGCGGGGGCCTACGAGCAGTACTTC. The rearrangement uses TRBV19 and TRBJ2-7; 9 positions agree with TRBD2. V was clipped by 4 bases and J by 2 bases; unmatched bases: 3. CDR1 and CDR2 from the germline V gene are LNHDA and SQIVND (reference sequence). This CDR3 spans 14 amino acids. Full variable domain (missing parts from reference TRBV19 and TRBJ2-7): DGGITQSPKYLFRKEGQNVTLSCEQNLNHDAMYWYRQDPGQGLRLIYYSQIVNDFQKGDIAEGYSVSREKKESFPLTVTSAQKNPTAFYLCASSSVAGAYEQYFGPGTRLTVT.